One sample yielded the 30 T cell receptor beta chains listed below, sequenced in a study of OX40 agonist ivuxolimab in advanced cancers. Profiling relied on immunoSEQ multiplex PCR, and the TCRdb table lists in-frame clones only, not all of them. The repertoire has almost 70,000 clones, about nine tenths of them found once; the top ten carry about 8.2%. Sequenced here: CD4+ or CD8+ T cells sorted from blood, sampled in a trial of the OX40 agonist ivuxolimab. The receptor source for this set is an adult with an advanced solid tumor such as melanoma, head and neck, liver or kidney cancer.

The chain employs TRBV7-2 and TRBJ1-2; a possible D gene is TRBD1 (5 bases). The ends were cut back, 1 base at V and 4 bases at J, with 22 bases in the middle. In germline, CDR1 is SGHTA, CDR2 FQGNSA. This CDR3 spans 18 amino acids. CDR3 nucleotide sequence: TGTGCCAGCAGCTTAGGCCCGACCAAAGGCGGGGGTACCTATGGCTACACCTTC. Translation gives CASSLGPTKGGGTYGYTF. The variable domain in full, with the rest retrieved from reference TRBV7-2 and TRBJ1-2, is GAGVSQSPSNKVTEKGKDVELRCDPISGHTALYWYRQSLGQGLEFLIYFQGNSAPDKSGLPSDRFSAERTGGSVSTLTIQRTQQEDSAVYLCASSLGPTKGGGTYGYTFGSGTRLTVV.

V usage is TRBV19 and J usage is TRBJ1-2, with D tentatively TRBD1 (6 bases). V lost 5 bases and J 8 bases, leaving 12 bases between the germline ends. Germline CDR1 is LNHDA and CDR2 is SQIVND (reference sequence). This CDR3 is 12 amino acids long. Written as DNA, the CDR3 is TGTGCCAGTAGTCTACAGGGAAGGGGCTACACCTTC. It codes for CASSLQGRGYTF.

The count of this clone is one. This chain connects TRBV5-5 to TRBJ1-3; no clear D. V lost 4 bases to trimming and J lost 4 bases, with 12 bases between them. The CDR3 is made up of 14 amino acids. The germline CDR1 and CDR2 sequences are SGHKS and YYEKEE (reference sequence). In nucleotides, the CDR3 is TGTGCCAGCAGCCACCCCGAGTTCGGAAACACCATATATTTT. This sequence encodes CASSHPEFGNTIYF.

The V gene is TRBV6-1, the J gene TRBJ2-1, with a possible D match to TRBD2 (6 bases). Germline CDR1 reads MNHNS; CDR2 reads SASEGT. The CDR3 totals 14 residues. V shed 8 bases and J shed 7 bases, with 18 bases lying between them. For the CDR3, the DNA is TGTGCCAGCTCGCTCGAGACTGGGGGGAATGAGCAGTTCTTC. Translated, it gives CASSLETGGNEQFF.

The chain has TRBV9 and TRBJ2-3, with TRBD2 identical over 8 bases. Germline CDR1 SGDLS, CDR2 YYNGEE. The CDR3 is 16 amino acids. Trimming cost V 2 bases and J 6 bases; bases outside gene matches: 11. The CDR3 region has the DNA TGTGCCAGCAGCGTCGCTATCGGGGGGGCGGTCGATACGCAGTATTTT. Translating gives CASSVAIGGAVDTQYF. Together with reference TRBV9 and TRBJ2-3, the CDR3 gives the full variable domain: DSGVTQTPKHLITATGQRVTLRCSPRSGDLSVYWYQQSLDQGLQFLIQYYNGEERAKGNILERFSAQQFPDLHSELNLSSLELGDSALYFCASSVAIGGAVDTQYFGPGTRLTVL.

The genes are TRBV7-2 and TRBJ1-4, with unresolved D. The CDR3 has 14 residues. The V and J ends lost 1 base and 7 bases respectively, with 10 bases between them. Germline V CDR1 and CDR2: SGHTA, FQGNSA. The CDR3 bases are TGTGCCAGCAGCTTAGTTAGTGGAGGTGAAAAACTGTTTTTT. Residues: CASSLVSGGEKLFF.

The V gene is TRBV7-2, the J gene TRBJ2-1; 11 bases map to TRBD2. Germline CDR1 is SGHTA and CDR2 is FQGNSA. V lost 2 bases, J lost 11 bases, and 2 bases stayed unmatched. This CDR3 has 13 residues. In DNA form, the CDR3 reads TGTGCCAGCAGCTTAACTAGCGGGGGTCAGCAGTTCTTC. Protein sequence: CASSLTSGGQQFF.

The chain uses TRBV18 and TRBJ1-1; weak D call: TRBD1 (5 bases). CDR3 size: 13 residues. V was cut by 2 bases and J by 1 base, with 5 bases left in between. Germline V lookup: CDR1 KGHSH, CDR2 LQKENI. This chain's CDR3 is CASSPGGNTEAFF. The CDR3 DNA is TGTGCCAGCTCACCAGGGGGGAACACTGAAGCTTTCTTT.

The genes are TRBV18 and TRBJ2-6; either TRBD1 or TRBD2 may supply D (7 bases each). Looked up from germline, CDR1 is KGHSH and CDR2 is LQKENI. Trimming removed 6 bases from V and 0 bases from J, with 18 bases in between. The CDR3 is 18 residues long. CDR3 sequence reads: CASSPAQGGVSGANVLTF. The DNA for the CDR3 is TGTGCCAGCTCGCCAGCCCAGGGGGGGGTCTCTGGGGCCAACGTCCTGACTTTC.

This clone was found once. The V gene is TRBV19, the J gene TRBJ2-1; TRBD1 agrees at 10 bases. Germline CDR1 LNHDA, CDR2 SQIVND (reference sequence). Trimming removed 8 bases from V and 8 bases from J; junction bases left unmatched: 6. This CDR3 region has 13 residues. The CDR3 DNA sequence: TGTGCCAGTCGACAGGGGGCTATCGATGAGCAGTTCTTC. It encodes CASRQGAIDEQFF.

The DNA for the CDR3 is TGTGCCAGCAGCCAAGAGATGGCAGGGGAGAAAAAACTGTTTTTT. It translates to CASSQEMAGEKKLFF. V usage is TRBV4-2 and J usage is TRBJ1-4, with D possibly matching TRBD1 (6 bases). The CDR3 has 15 amino acids. V shed 0 bases and J shed 9 bases, with 14 bases lying between them. Germline CDR1 reads LGHNA; CDR2 reads YNFKEQ.

This clone came up a few times. This sequence joins TRBV20-1 and TRBJ1-2, with D uncertain. The ends were cut back, 3 bases at V and 7 bases at J, with 9 bases in the middle. The CDR3 extends over 11 amino acids. Germline V gene lookup returns CDR1 DFQATT and CDR2 SNEGSKA (reference sequence). This CDR3 reads CSASNTVGYTF. CDR3 sequence (DNA): TGCAGTGCTAGTAACACCGTTGGCTACACCTTC.

V and J are TRBV19 and TRBJ2-3; D possibly corresponds to TRBD1 (6 bases). The CDR3 runs 16 residues. V was pared by 2 bases and J by 2 bases, with 14 bases between. Per the germline V gene, CDR1 is LNHDA and CDR2 is SQIVND (reference sequence). DNA of the CDR3: TGTGCCAGTAGTATAAGGACAGATCCTAACACAGATACGCAGTATTTT. It yields the protein CASSIRTDPNTDTQYF.

This chain joins TRBV5-6 and TRBJ2-1; 10 bases align to TRBD1. J gave up 8 bases and V 4 bases, and 6 bases lay outside the gene matches. The V gene's germline CDR1 is SGHDT and CDR2 YYEEEE. The CDR3 has 14 amino acids. The CDR3 protein is CASSKDRGTDEQFF. The CDR3 DNA reads as TGTGCCAGCAGCAAGGACAGGGGGACGGATGAGCAGTTCTTC.

The rearrangement joins TRBV9 to TRBJ1-1, with D tentatively TRBD1 (6 bases). The CDR3 consists of 14 residues. CDR1 is SGDLS and CDR2 is YYNGEE in the germline V gene. V was trimmed by 0 bases and J by 6 bases, leaving 12 bases between them. In DNA, the CDR3 is TGTGCCAGCAGCGTAGATCAGGGGTCCCCTGAAGCTTTCTTT. It encodes CASSVDQGSPEAFF.

The chain recombines TRBV4-3 with TRBJ2-1; D ambiguous. CDR3 length equals 12 residues. CDR1 and CDR2 (germline): LGHNA, YSLEER. Trimming removed 4 bases from V and 8 bases from J, with 9 bases in between. CDR3 DNA: TGCGCCAGCAGCCTCAGGTGGGATGAGCAGTTCTTC. Translating gives CASSLRWDEQFF.

V is TRBV6-5 and J is TRBJ2-7; TRBD1 might be the D (7 bases). Between the trimmed V and J ends, which lost 2 bases and 3 bases, there was a span of 11 bases. The CDR3 consists of 14 residues. CDR1 and CDR2 from the germline V gene are MNHEY and SVGAGI. CDR3 in amino acids: CASSYGGTVYEQYF. CDR3 in DNA: TGTGCCAGCAGTTACGGCGGGACAGTCTACGAGCAGTACTTC.

This clone has only one observation. V usage is TRBV6-1 and J usage is TRBJ2-2; D may be TRBD1 or TRBD2 (5 bases each). Germline assignment: CDR1 MNHNS and CDR2 SASEGT. The length of the CDR3 is 17 residues. Trimming pared 0 bases from V and 6 bases from J, leaving 17 bases between. The CDR3 DNA follows: TGTGCCAGCAGTGAAGCGGGGTGGGGGAACAACGCCGGGGAGCTGTTTTTT. Translation: CASSEAGWGNNAGELFF.

The chain joins TRBV28 to TRBJ1-1; no reliable D call. V was trimmed by 7 bases and J by 4 bases, leaving 13 bases between them. The CDR3 contains 13 residues. From germline, CDR1 is MDHEN and CDR2 SYDVKM. The CDR3 sequence is CASTKAWPTEAFF. CDR3 DNA: TGTGCCAGCACCAAGGCCTGGCCCACTGAAGCTTTCTTT.

This clone was seen only once. J is TRBJ1-1 and V is TRBV7-3, with TRBD1 as a possible D gene (5 bases). Per the germline V gene, CDR1 is SGHTA and CDR2 is FQGTGA. This CDR3 contains 13 residues. Trimming pared 5 bases from V and 4 bases from J, leaving 11 bases between. CDR3 sequence: CASSPGGGTEAFF. CDR3 bases: TGTGCCAGCAGCCCTGGGGGGGGCACTGAAGCTTTCTTT.

V and J are TRBV21-1 and TRBJ2-2; TRBD1 was called by the table and not checked on the DNA. TRBV21-1 is a pseudogene locus. The CDR3 loop spans 11 amino acids. CDR3 protein: CASRRQGQLFF. Written as DNA, the CDR3 is TGTGCCAGCAGGAGACAGGGTCAGCTGTTTTTT.

The chain links TRBV11-3 to TRBJ2-2; D not certain. Germline CDR1 SGHNT, CDR2 YENEEA. The CDR3 consists of 15 residues. Deletions cut 1 base from V and 1 base from J, with 7 bases between. Here the CDR3 DNA reads TGTGCCAGCAGCTTAGTTAAGCAGAACACCGGGGAGCTGTTTTTT. It yields the protein CASSLVKQNTGELFF. The whole variable domain, filled in from reference TRBV11-3 and TRBJ2-2, reads EAGVVQSPRYKIIEKKQPVAFWCNPISGHNTLYWYLQNLGQGPELLIRYENEEAVDDSQLPKDRFSAERLKGVDSTLKIQPAELGDSAVYLCASSLVKQNTGELFFGEGSRLTVL.

The chain couples TRBV27 to TRBJ1-2, with a weak D call TRBD1 (5 bases). This CDR3 spans 16 amino acids. The germline CDR1 and CDR2 sequences are MNHEY and SMNVEV (reference sequence). Trimming cost V 6 bases and J 1 base, with 18 bases left between them. CDR3 coding DNA: TGTGCCAGCAGGACTCCCGTCGGGGGGGATAACTATGGCTACACCTTC. It specifies CASRTPVGGDNYGYTF.

The V gene is TRBV18, the J gene TRBJ2-3; a weak D match, TRBD2 (5 bases). The CDR3 spans 15 residues. Trimming removed 4 bases at V and 1 base at J, with 12 bases between. Germline V lookup: CDR1 KGHSH, CDR2 LQKENI. The CDR3 coding sequence is TGTGCCAGCTCACTCTATGGACTCGGCACAGATACGCAGTATTTT. Its translation is CASSLYGLGTDTQYF.

The chain couples TRBV6-1 to TRBJ1-1, with 10 bases lining up with TRBD1. The junction had 7 bases not matched to a gene; V was cut back by 4 bases and J by 2 bases. The CDR3 totals 16 residues. Germline V gives CDR1 MNHNS, CDR2 SASEGT. CDR3 in DNA: TGTGCCAGCAGTGGAGGGACAGGGGTCCGAAACACTGAAGCTTTCTTT. Amino acid sequence: CASSGGTGVRNTEAFF.

The V and J genes are TRBV7-3 and TRBJ2-3, with unresolved D. The CDR3 is made up of 14 amino acids. With 1 base removed from V and 6 bases from J, the gap between germline ends came to 11 bases. Germline CDR1 SGHTA, CDR2 FQGTGA. The CDR3 sequence: CASSLNGWVDTQYF. As DNA, the CDR3 is TGTGCCAGCAGCTTAAATGGCTGGGTGGATACGCAGTATTTT.

The rearrangement links TRBV10-3 to TRBJ2-3; TRBD1 is a possible D gene (6 bases). CDR1 and CDR2 (germline): ENHRY, SYGVKD. Trimming left V 0 bases short and J 0 bases short, with 10 bases between. There are 16 residues in the CDR3. The CDR3 sequence is CAISESRGTSTDTQYF. CDR3 DNA sequence: TGTGCCATCAGTGAGTCGAGGGGGACCAGCACAGATACGCAGTATTTT.

J is TRBJ1-2 and V is TRBV9; 9 nucleotides line up with TRBD1. The CDR3 totals 16 residues. The trim removed 7 bases at V and 3 bases at J, leaving 13 bases unmatched. Germline CDR1 and CDR2: SGDLS and YYNGEE. DNA of the CDR3: TGTGCCAGCCACAGGGGGCGAGAAAGCTCTTACTATGGCTACACCTTC. It is translated as CASHRGRESSYYGYTF.

The rearrangement uses TRBV14 and TRBJ2-2, with D unresolved. Trimming took 2 bases from V and 5 from J, leaving 9 bases between them. Per the germline V gene, CDR1 is SGHDN and CDR2 is FVKESK. CDR3 length: 14 amino acids. CDR3 protein: CASSQPQGTGELFF. The CDR3 nucleotides read TGTGCCAGCAGCCAACCCCAAGGGACCGGGGAGCTGTTTTTT.

The V and J genes are TRBV6-6 and TRBJ1-1, with unresolved D. V lost 7 bases to trimming and J lost 0 bases, with 3 bases between them. The CDR3 spans 11 residues. CDR1 MNHNY and CDR2 SVGAGI come from the germline V gene (reference sequence). The CDR3 DNA reads as TGTGCCAGCAACCTGAACACTGAAGCTTTCTTT. Translation: CASNLNTEAFF.